The present TCR beta chain was sequenced within a study of blood T cell repertoires in COVID-19. About the research overall: PBMCs, B-cell-depleted T cells, or T cells provided the cDNA or gDNA that made up the material.

Trimming stripped 4 bases from V and 1 base from J, with 13 bases between. The CDR3 length is 16 residues. CDR1 is SGHTA and CDR2 is FQGNSA in the germline V gene. TCRdb keeps only in-frame clones here, not all; method: immunoSEQ multiplex PCR. This sample has 150,000 to 200,000 clones, with about 82% found just once. The chain links TRBV7-2 to TRBJ2-2; D unresolved. This TCR derives from a woman aged 25 to 39 with acute or convalescent COVID-19. Sequenced material: peripheral blood. Here the CDR3 reads CASSSINSRNTGELFF. The CDR3 bases are TGTGCCAGCAGCTCGATAAATAGTCGGAACACCGGGGAGCTGTTTTTT.